Listed here are 19 T cell receptor beta chains from one sample, sequenced in a study of T cell repertoires in cytomegalovirus infection. Antigen specificity for these receptors is unknown. MiXCR was run by TCRdb on the reads, yielding one entry per CDR3 protein. The sample lists under 50,000 distinct CDR3 sequences; roughly 22% were seen once. The material was CD8+ T cells from cultured PBMCs, obtained from culture after CMV antigen stimulation. The source is a human donor in good health (CMV status not recorded). Some clones in this sample may be carry-over from other donors' samples.

This clonotype appeared many times. The chain combines TRBV10-3 with TRBJ1-2, with D tentatively TRBD1 (5 bases). This CDR3 is built from 14 residues. V shed 3 bases and J shed 6 bases, with 14 bases lying between them. CDR1 is ENHRY and CDR2 is SYGVKD in the germline V gene. CDR3 amino acids: CAISEGARMNGYTF. For the CDR3, the DNA is TGTGCCATCAGTGAAGGGGCGCGGATGAATGGCTACACCTTC.

This clonotype was observed a handful of times. This sequence joins TRBV19 and TRBJ1-6; 10 nucleotides align to TRBD1. This CDR3 is 14 amino acids long. The V gene's germline CDR1 is LNHDA and CDR2 SQIVND (reference sequence). J gave up 7 bases and V 7 bases, and 4 bases lay outside the gene matches. CDR3 residues: CASTGDRGNSPLHF. As DNA, the CDR3 is TGTGCCAGTACCGGGGACAGGGGAAATTCACCCCTCCACTTT.

This clonotype was seen a handful of times. The V call is TRBV30, the J call TRBJ2-7; D gene ambiguous. Germline V gene data show CDR1 as GTSNPN and CDR2 as SVGIG (reference sequence). The V gene lost 2 bases and the J gene lost 4 bases, with 12 bases spanning the gap. This CDR3 has 13 amino acids. CDR3: CAWSHSAGYEQYF. The CDR3 DNA follows: TGTGCCTGGAGTCACTCAGCCGGATACGAGCAGTACTTC. Full variable domain (rest looked up from reference TRBV30 and TRBJ2-7): SQTIHQWPATLVQPVGSPLSLECTVEGTSNPNLYWYRQAAGRGLQLLFYSVGIGQISSEVPQNLSASRPQDRQFILSSKKLLLSDSGFYLCAWSHSAGYEQYFGPGTRLTVT.

This clonotype was detected a few times. This chain uses TRBV7-2 with TRBJ1-1; TRBD1 might be the D (5 bases). Trimming pared 5 bases from V and 6 bases from J, leaving 22 bases between. CDR1 is SGHTA, CDR2 FQGNSA, per germline. The CDR3 runs 16 residues. The CDR3 region is CASSHPSRVANAEAFF. The CDR3 DNA reads TGTGCCAGCAGCCACCCCAGCAGGGTGGCAAATGCTGAAGCTTTCTTT.

This clonotype was picked up a small number of times. This chain connects TRBV6-2 or TRBV6-3 to TRBJ2-3; perhaps TRBD1 as D (5 bases). The CDR3 spans 16 residues. Germline V gene sequence: CDR1 MNHEY, CDR2 SVGEGT. Trimming removed 0 bases from V and 2 bases from J, with 12 bases in between. The CDR3 reads CASSYSNGAPTDTQYF. The CDR3 nucleotides are TGTGCCAGCAGTTACTCGAATGGGGCCCCCACAGATACGCAGTATTTT.

This clonotype was seen a few times. The chain joins TRBV28 to TRBJ2-7, with D perhaps matching TRBD2 (5 bases). The ends were cut back, 5 bases at V and 1 base at J, with 9 bases in the middle. CDR3 length: 13 residues. Germline CDR1 is MDHEN and CDR2 is SYDVKM. CDR3 sequence reads: CASSHSGSYEQYF. In nucleotides, the CDR3 is TGTGCCAGCAGTCACAGCGGATCCTACGAGCAGTACTTC.

There are a few counts of this clonotype. V and J are TRBV11-2 and TRBJ2-3; 7 positions agree with TRBD2. The CDR3 loop spans 15 amino acids. CDR1 SGHAT and CDR2 FQNNGV come from the germline V gene. V shed 4 bases, J shed 6 bases, and the junction held 10 bases outside the gene matches. The CDR3 protein is CASSSRWGGKDTQYF. CDR3 coding DNA: TGTGCCAGCAGCTCCCGGTGGGGGGGGAAGGATACGCAGTATTTT.

The chain joins TRBV7-8 to TRBJ2-7, with D perhaps assigned TRBD1 or TRBD2 (5 bases each). V was cut by 1 base and J by 3 bases, with 10 bases left in between. This CDR3 has 14 amino acids. The germline V gene encodes CDR1 SGHVS and CDR2 FQNEAQ. The CDR3 sequence: CASSLGDGLYEQYF. CDR3 nucleotide sequence: TGTGCCAGCAGCTTAGGGGACGGACTCTACGAGCAGTACTTC.

The CDR3 loop is CASSLENTEAFF. The CDR3 nucleotides read TGTGCCAGCAGCTTAGAGAACACTGAAGCTTTCTTT. The chain combines TRBV7-9 with TRBJ1-1; no definite D call. Germline V CDR1 and CDR2: SEHNR, FQNEAQ (reference sequence). Trimming removed 1 base from V and 1 base from J, with 1 base in between. This CDR3 comprises 12 residues.

This clonotype was detected only a few times. The V and J genes are TRBV4-3 and TRBJ2-7; a weak D match, TRBD1 (6 bases). Germline V CDR1 and CDR2: LGHNA, YSLEER. Between the trimmed V and J ends, which lost 0 bases and 5 bases, there was a span of 17 bases. This CDR3 is 16 amino acids long. Here the CDR3 reads CASSQDKWGLADEQYF. The CDR3 region has the DNA TGCGCCAGCAGCCAAGATAAATGGGGGCTTGCAGACGAGCAGTACTTC.

The J gene is TRBJ2-3, the V gene TRBV6-2 or TRBV6-3; no clear D gene. Trimming removed 2 bases at V and 6 bases at J, with 12 bases between. The CDR3 contains 14 residues. CDR1 is MNHEY and CDR2 is SVGEGT in the germline V gene. The CDR3, as DNA: TGTGCCAGCAGTTACGGCGGCCTGGGGGATACGCAGTATTTT. It translates to CASSYGGLGDTQYF.

This clonotype was detected only a few times. The chain has TRBV28 and TRBJ1-5; TRBD1 matches at 7 bases. The CDR3 is 14 amino acids. CDR1 is MDHEN, CDR2 SYDVKM, per germline. The V gene end was trimmed by 7 bases and the J gene end by 5 bases; junction bases not matched to a gene: 8. CDR3 protein: CASNPDRVDQPQHF. Written as DNA, the CDR3 is TGTGCCAGCAATCCCGACAGGGTAGATCAGCCCCAGCATTTT.

This rearrangement joins TRBV29-1 to TRBJ2-7; unclear D gene. The V end lost 7 bases, the J end lost 0 bases, and 13 bases lay between the germline ends. CDR3 length equals 13 residues. The germline gives CDR1 SQVTM, CDR2 ANQGSEA. The CDR3 reads CSAATPSSYEQYF. CDR3 coding DNA: TGCAGCGCCGCGACACCGAGCTCCTACGAGCAGTACTTC.

This clonotype was detected only a few times. The gene calls are TRBV7-6 and TRBJ2-1; D remains unclear. V gave up 1 base and J gave up 4 bases, with 17 bases separating them. This CDR3 is built from 17 residues. Per germline, CDR1 SGHVS and CDR2 FNYEAQ. CDR3 residues: CASSLELADHPYNEQFF. The CDR3 DNA follows: TGTGCCAGCAGCTTAGAGTTGGCGGACCACCCTTACAATGAGCAGTTCTTC.

This clonotype was found a few times. The rearrangement joins TRBV7-6 to TRBJ1-6; the D is unclear. Trimming left V 1 base short and J 1 base short, with 8 bases between. CDR1 SGHVS and CDR2 FNYEAQ come from the germline V gene. This CDR3 contains 16 residues. CDR3 sequence (DNA): TGTGCCAGCAGCTTAGTGGGGAAGTCCTATAATTCACCCCTCCACTTT. It yields the protein CASSLVGKSYNSPLHF.

This clonotype came up a few times. V gene TRBV11-2 combines with J gene TRBJ2-7; TRBD1 might be the D (5 bases). CDR1 is SGHAT and CDR2 is FQNNGV in the germline V gene. Trimming took off 1 base at V and 3 bases at J, with 16 bases between the two ends. The CDR3 totals 16 residues. The CDR3 sequence is CASSLGQRVRDYEQYF. The CDR3 DNA reads as TGTGCCAGCAGCTTAGGTCAACGGGTCAGGGACTACGAGCAGTACTTC.

The sample holds many counts of this clonotype. The CDR3 DNA follows: TGTGCCAGCAGTTTGGGTAGCGCCCCCGGGGAGCTGTTTTTT. Protein product: CASSLGSAPGELFF. The V call is TRBV27, the J call TRBJ2-2, with a possible D match to TRBD2 (5 bases). The CDR3 length is 14 residues. The germline V and J ends were trimmed by 3 bases and 6 bases, with 11 bases remaining between them. Germline-derived CDR1 and CDR2 are MNHEY and SMNVEV (reference sequence).

This sequence joins TRBV28 and TRBJ2-4; D call uncertain. Germline V CDR1 and CDR2: MDHEN, SYDVKM. The CDR3 has 17 residues. V dropped 4 bases and J dropped 6 bases, with 22 bases sitting between them. The CDR3 DNA follows: TGTGCCAGCAGTTCGCAGGTGGGCTCCGCCTTTGGAAACATTCAGTACTTC. Translated, it gives CASSSQVGSAFGNIQYF.

The chain employs TRBV7-2 and TRBJ1-1; TRBD1 matches at 7 bases. The junction had 10 bases not matched to a gene; V was cut back by 2 bases and J by 1 base. Per germline, CDR1 SGHTA and CDR2 FQGNSA. This CDR3 contains 17 residues. Here the CDR3 reads CASSLRSGGGENTEAFF. CDR3 DNA: TGTGCCAGCAGCTTACGGTCAGGGGGGGGTGAGAACACTGAAGCTTTCTTT.